This paragraph reports one T cell receptor beta chain. Its antigen is not known. V lost 3 bases, J lost 2 bases, and 4 bases stayed unmatched. Germline CDR1 is SGHNT and CDR2 is YENEEA. The CDR3 spans 14 residues. This record comes from a study of T cell responses to AZD1222 COVID-19 vaccine. Study conclusions and caveats: Possibly, clonal diversity was underestimated; donors were largely white British and included more females. Baseline serostatus was positive in only six AZD1222 recipients.

Sequencing used immunoSEQ multiplex PCR; TCRdb keeps in-frame clones, though not all of them. Altogether about 120,000 clones are present, roughly 88% being singletons, with the ten largest covering 6.2%. Sample: peripheral blood, taken on day 0 of AZD1222 vaccination. This receptor was taken from an adult in good health. The chain joins TRBV11-3 to TRBJ2-7, with 7 bases aligning to TRBD1. The CDR3 here is CASSFRQGPYEQYF. CDR3 DNA: TGTGCCAGCAGCTTCCGACAGGGACCCTACGAGCAGTACTTC.